The 9 T cell receptor beta chains below come from one sample, sequenced in a study of shared T cell receptors in the human thymus. Here immunoSEQ multiplex PCR was the method, and the copy in TCRdb shows in-frame clones only, minus some. Seen here are roughly 410,000 clones, 85% to 95% observed once, and the top ten hold approximately 0.02%. The sequenced sample consisted of thymocytes. These receptors all come from a human donor.

V is TRBV19 and J is TRBJ1-5; the D is unclear. V shed 3 bases and J shed 2 bases, with 11 bases lying between them. This CDR3 comprises 15 residues. The germline V gene has CDR1 LNHDA and CDR2 SQIVND (reference sequence). The CDR3 is CASSIERAGNQPQHF. The CDR3 region has the DNA TGTGCCAGTAGTATTGAGCGGGCGGGCAATCAGCCCCAGCATTTT.

V and J are TRBV6-5 and TRBJ1-1; maybe TRBD1 (6 bases). Germline values: CDR1 MNHEY, CDR2 SVGAGI. The V gene lost 6 bases and the J gene lost 6 bases, with 17 bases spanning the gap. The CDR3 consists of 14 residues. CDR3 sequence reads: CASRPTGKHSEAFF. The CDR3 bases are TGTGCCAGCAGACCCACAGGGAAACACTCTGAAGCTTTCTTT.

The chain carries TRBV5-1 and TRBJ1-4; 7 bases agree with TRBD1. This CDR3 comprises 14 residues. V lost 4 bases and J lost 6; bases outside the gene matches: 6. CDR1 and CDR2 (germline): SGHRS, YFSETQ. This CDR3 is CASSPTGKDEKLFF. CDR3 nucleotide sequence: TGCGCCAGCAGCCCGACAGGGAAGGATGAAAAACTGTTTTTT.

The V and J genes are TRBV5-1 and TRBJ2-7; D may correspond to TRBD1 or TRBD2 (5 bases each). This CDR3 is built from 16 residues. V lost 1 base, J lost 7 bases, and 21 bases lay in between. CDR1 SGHRS and CDR2 YFSETQ come from the germline V gene. This CDR3 is CASSLFQGMPTGEQYF. The CDR3, as DNA: TGCGCCAGCAGCTTGTTTCAGGGAATGCCTACGGGGGAGCAGTACTTC.

The chain is built from TRBV7-2 and TRBJ2-5, with a tentative D call TRBD1 (6 bases). The germline V gene encodes CDR1 SGHTA and CDR2 FQGNSA. The CDR3 length is 16 residues. V lost 1 base, J lost 5 bases, and 17 bases lay in between. The CDR3 DNA follows: TGTGCCAGCAGCTTAGAAGGGCAGGGGAGATCGGAGACCCAGTACTTC. This translates into CASSLEGQGRSETQYF.

V usage is TRBV28 and J usage is TRBJ2-4; 7 bases are shared with TRBD2. The CDR3 runs 15 residues. Trimming took 5 bases from V and 7 from J; bases not matched to a gene: 11. Germline-derived CDR1 and CDR2 are MDHEN and SYDVKM. The CDR3 nucleotides read TGTGCCAGCAGTCTTGGGACTCTCGGGGGGAACATTCAGTACTTC. Translation gives CASSLGTLGGNIQYF. Together with reference TRBV28 and TRBJ2-4, the CDR3 gives the full variable domain: DVKVTQSSRYLVKRTGEKVFLECVQDMDHENMFWYRQDPGLGLRLIYFSYDVKMKEKGDIPEGYSVSREKKERFSLILESASTNQTSMYLCASSLGTLGGNIQYFGAGTRLSVL.

The DNA of the CDR3 is TGTGCCAGCAGCTCACAGGGACAGACTAGCACAGATACGCAGTATTTT. This sequence encodes CASSSQGQTSTDTQYF. The J gene is TRBJ2-3, the V gene TRBV7-2; 7 bases line up with TRBD1. After removal of 4 bases from V and 0 bases from J, the junction contained 7 bases not matched to a gene. The CDR3 totals 16 residues. Germline V lookup: CDR1 SGHTA, CDR2 FQGNSA.

The chain couples TRBV5-4 to TRBJ2-7; 10 bases align to TRBD1. The CDR3 is 17 amino acids. Trimming took 4 bases from V and 1 from J; bases not matched to a gene: 11. Looked up from germline, CDR1 is SGHNT and CDR2 is YYREEE (reference sequence). CDR3 region: CASSRHRGTGDSYEQYF. CDR3 in DNA: TGTGCCAGCAGCCGGCATCGGGGGACAGGGGATTCCTACGAGCAGTACTTC.

The gene calls are TRBV15 and TRBJ2-1; 8 bases map to TRBD1. The J segment lost 5 bases and the V segment lost 0 bases, leaving 6 bases of the junction unmatched. Germline assignment: CDR1 LNHNV and CDR2 YYDKDF (reference sequence). The CDR3 is made up of 16 amino acids. This CDR3 is CATSRDCRTGHNEQFF. CDR3 in DNA: TGTGCCACCAGCAGAGATTGCCGGACAGGGCACAATGAGCAGTTCTTC.